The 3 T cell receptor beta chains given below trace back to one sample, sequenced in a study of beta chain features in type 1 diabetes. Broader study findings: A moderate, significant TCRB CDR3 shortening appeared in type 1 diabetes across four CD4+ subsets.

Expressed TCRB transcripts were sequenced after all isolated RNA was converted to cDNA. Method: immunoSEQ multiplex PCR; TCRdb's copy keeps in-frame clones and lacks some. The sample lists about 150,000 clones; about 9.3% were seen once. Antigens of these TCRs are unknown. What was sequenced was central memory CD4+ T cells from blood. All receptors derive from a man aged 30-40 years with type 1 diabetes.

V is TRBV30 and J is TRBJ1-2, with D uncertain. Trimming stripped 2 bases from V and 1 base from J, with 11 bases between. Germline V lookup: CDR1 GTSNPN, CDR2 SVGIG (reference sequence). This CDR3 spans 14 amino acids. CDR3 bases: TGTGCCTGGAGTCCACAGAATCATAACTATGGCTACACCTTC. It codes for CAWSPQNHNYGYTF.

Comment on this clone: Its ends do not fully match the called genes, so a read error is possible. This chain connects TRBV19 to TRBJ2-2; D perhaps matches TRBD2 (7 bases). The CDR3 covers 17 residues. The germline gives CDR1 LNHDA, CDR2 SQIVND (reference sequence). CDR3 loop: CASSIGGGGAGTGELFF. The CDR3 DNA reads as TGTGCCAGTAGCATAGGGGGAGGGGGGGCTGGCACCGGGGAGCTGTTTTTT.

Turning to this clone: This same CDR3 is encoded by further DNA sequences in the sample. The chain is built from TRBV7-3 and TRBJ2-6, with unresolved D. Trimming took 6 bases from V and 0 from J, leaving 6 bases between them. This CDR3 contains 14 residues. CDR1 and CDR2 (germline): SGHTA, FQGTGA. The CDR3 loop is CASSSISGANVLTF. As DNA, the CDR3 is TGTGCCAGCAGTTCAATCTCTGGGGCCAACGTCCTGACTTTC.